These T cell receptor beta chains were read from a single sample in a study of OX40 agonist ivuxolimab in advanced cancers. Libraries were prepared by immunoSEQ multiplex PCR; TCRdb keeps only in-frame clonotypes and omits some of them. Among 55,000 to 80,000 clones, around 84% were seen once, and the ten largest hold about 2.4%. Sequencing was performed on CD4+ or CD8+ T cells sorted from blood, taken in a trial of the OX40 agonist ivuxolimab. The receptors were gathered from an adult with an advanced solid tumor such as melanoma, head and neck, liver or kidney cancer. Each CDR3 is given with its conserved first and last residue. The D gene is left open where the match is weak. The size field is filled for only some rows; it gives once, few, many or a size class.

>TRBD1|TRBV19|-|TRBJ1-5
TGTGCCAGCTGGGACAGGGGGATAGGCAGCAATCAGCCCCAGCATTTT
CASWDRGIGSNQPQHF
>TRBD1|TRBV5-1|-|TRBJ2-5
TGCGCCAGCAGTATACCCGGGACAGGGGCCGGGACCCAGTACTTC
CASSIPGTGAGTQYF
>TRBD1|TRBV10-3|-|TRBJ2-7
TGTGCCATCAGTCAGCAGGGGACAGGGGGCGCTGAGGACTTC
CAISQQGTGGAEDF
>TRBD1|TRBV5-1|-|TRBJ1-6
TGCGCCAGCAGCTCTTTCGGACAGGGGGCGACACCCCTCCACTTT
CASSSFGQGATPLHF
>-|TRBV2|once|TRBJ1-1
TGTGCCAGCACGGAGAGGAACACTGAAGCTTTCTTT
CASTERNTEAFF
>TRBD2|TRBV5-4|-|TRBJ2-5
TGTGCCAGCAGCTTGTTTTTTCAGGGACTAGCGGGGAGTAACCAAGAGACCCAGTACTTC
CASSLFFQGLAGSNQETQYF
>-|TRBV14|-|TRBJ1-1
TGTGCCAGCACGAAGTCAACTGAAGCTTTCTTT
CASTKSTEAFF
>-|TRBV27|few|TRBJ2-2
TGTGCCAGCAGCAACCCCCGGGGTACCGGGGAGCTGTTTTTT
CASSNPRGTGELFF
>TRBD2|TRBV2|-|TRBJ2-1
TGTGCCAGCAGCGCCTTTAGACTAGCGGGAGACACACAGTTCTTC
CASSAFRLAGDTQFF
>-|TRBV19|-|TRBJ1-1
TGTGCCAGTAGTATGGGGGCGAGGGGCACTGAAGCTTTCTTT
CASSMGARGTEAFF
>TRBD1|TRBV30|few|TRBJ1-2
TGTGCCTGGAGTGTACAGGGGGCCTATGGCTACACCTTC
CAWSVQGAYGYTF
>TRBD2|TRBV9|once|TRBJ2-3
TGTGCCAGCAGCGTTGAAGCGGGGGTCCGTGATACGCAGTATTTT
CASSVEAGVRDTQYF
>TRBD1|TRBV30|-|TRBJ1-3
TGTGCCTGGACCCCTCGGACAGGCTACTCTGGAAACACCATATATTTT
CAWTPRTGYSGNTIYF
>TRBD1|TRBV5-6|-|TRBJ2-5
TGTGCCAGCAGCTTACGGACAGGGGAGACCCAGTACTTC
CASSLRTGETQYF
>TRBD2|TRBV7-9|-|TRBJ2-7
TGTGCCAGCAGCTTAGGGGGACTAGCGGGGGCCTACGAGCAGTACTTC
CASSLGGLAGAYEQYF
>-|TRBV30|-|TRBJ1-3
TGTGCCTGGAGTGTATCGGGACTGGAGAACACCATATATTTT
CAWSVSGLENTIYF
>-|TRBV7-2|once|TRBJ1-2
TGTGCCAGCAGCGAGGGTGGGTATGGCTACACCTTC
CASSEGGYGYTF
>TRBD1|TRBV6-6|-|TRBJ1-6
TGTGCCAGCAGATTACAGGGGAATGATTCACCCCTCCACTTT
CASRLQGNDSPLHF
>-|TRBV29-1|-|TRBJ1-1
TGCAGCTACGACGGCGTGAACACTGAAGCTTTCTTT
CSYDGVNTEAFF
>-|TRBV7-2|-|TRBJ2-3
TGTGCCAGCAGCTTGGACCCCGTGGTTGGTACGCAGTATTTT
CASSLDPVVGTQYF
>TRBD1|TRBV27|-|TRBJ1-1
TGTGCCAGCAGTTCCCGTGGACAGGGGAACACTGAAGCTTTCTTT
CASSSRGQGNTEAFF
>TRBD1|TRBV6-1|-|TRBJ1-2
TGTGCCAGCAGTGTCCGGGGAGGGGGCGCGCCTATTTCTGGCTACACCTTC
CASSVRGGGAPISGYTF
>TRBD1|TRBV5-1|-|TRBJ1-2
TGCGCCAGCAGCCGACAGGGGGATGATGGCTACACCTTC
CASSRQGDDGYTF
>TRBD1|TRBV5-1|-|TRBJ1-1
TGCGCCAGCAGCATTACAGGGGAGGGGGCTTTCTTT
CASSITGEGAFF
>-|TRBV5-6|-|TRBJ1-1
TGTGCCAGCAGCTTTCAGGGAGGGAACACTGAAGCTTTCTTT
CASSFQGGNTEAFF
>TRBD1|TRBV5-1|once|TRBJ2-7
TGCGCCAGCAGCTTGGCCAGGGGGACAGGGGGCTACGAGCAGTACTTC
CASSLARGTGGYEQYF
>-|TRBV9|once|TRBJ1-2
TGTGCCAGCAGCGGGGATGGCTACACCTTC
CASSGDGYTF
>TRBD1|TRBV15|-|TRBJ2-3
TGTGCCACCAGCCGGGACAGGGGGGATACGCAGTATTTT
CATSRDRGDTQYF
>-|TRBV11-3|-|TRBJ1-2
TGTGCCAGCAGCGCAAGACTCTTTTATGGCTACACCTTC
CASSARLFYGYTF
>-|TRBV11-3|-|TRBJ2-7
TGTGCCAGCAGCTATACAGGGTACGAGCAGTACTTC
CASSYTGYEQYF
>TRBD2|TRBV19|-|TRBJ2-1
TGTGCCAGTACCGGGACTAGCGGGGGGACCCGCTCCTACAATGAGCAGTTCTTC
CASTGTSGGTRSYNEQFF
>-|TRBV28|-|TRBJ2-1
TGTGCCAGCAAAAGTCCACATGAGCAGTTCTTC
CASKSPHEQFF
>TRBD2|TRBV14|-|TRBJ2-1
TGTGCCAGCAGCCAAGGGATCTTAGCGGGAGCTACTGAGCAGTTCTTC
CASSQGILAGATEQFF
>-|TRBV6-1|-|TRBJ1-2
TGTGCCAGCAGTGAAGCAATCCTGGCAGGGACGCTAAGACGTGGCTACACCTTC
CASSEAILAGTLRRGYTF
>-|TRBV12-5|-|TRBJ1-5
TGTGCTAGTACGGAAGGGAGCCGGCAGCCCCAGCATTTT
CASTEGSRQPQHF
>TRBD1|TRBV19|-|TRBJ1-5
TGTGCCAGTAACCTATGGGGACAGGGAAGCAATCAGCCCCAGCATTTT
CASNLWGQGSNQPQHF
>-|TRBV9|-|TRBJ2-3
TGTGCCAGCAGCGCTCCCCTCGTCGACTGGGGCACAGATACGCAGTATTTT
CASSAPLVDWGTDTQYF
>TRBD2|TRBV7-2|few|TRBJ2-7
TGTGCCAGCAGCGCGACTAGCGGGATATCCTACGAGCAGTACTTC
CASSATSGISYEQYF
>TRBD1|TRBV4-3|-|TRBJ1-2
TGCGCCAGCAGCCAAGAAGGGGGCCGGACAGGGGATGGCTACACCTTC
CASSQEGGRTGDGYTF
>-|TRBV9|-|TRBJ2-3
TGTGCCAGCAGCAGCTATATAGGAGCAGATACGCAGTATTTT
CASSSYIGADTQYF
>-|TRBV19|few|TRBJ1-1
TGTCTAGTTATGCGCCGGGATAGCACTGAAGCTTTCTTT
CLVMRRDSTEAFF
>TRBD2|TRBV29-1|-|TRBJ2-7
TGCAGCGCCCGCGAGGGGAGGGCCTACGAGCAGTACTTC
CSAREGRAYEQYF
>-|TRBV6-6|-|TRBJ1-3
TGTGCCAGCAGTTACGTGGCCGGGGGTGGTCGAAACACCATATATTTT
CASSYVAGGGRNTIYF
>-|TRBV5-1|-|TRBJ2-2
TGCGCCACCCTCAACACCCCAGGGGGGCCCGGGGAGCTGTTTTTT
CATLNTPGGPGELFF
>-|TRBV7-9|-|TRBJ1-1
TGTGCCAGCAGCTTAGCGGGGGGCATGAACACTGAAGCTTTCTTT
CASSLAGGMNTEAFF
>-|TRBV7-2|-|TRBJ2-2
TGTGCCAGCAGCCCGCAAATGTCGGGAACCGGGGAGCTGTTTTTT
CASSPQMSGTGELFF
>TRBD1|TRBV11-2|-|TRBJ2-7
TGTGCCAGCAGCTCAGTGCCACCGGGACAGAGAATCTACGAGCAGTACTTC
CASSSVPPGQRIYEQYF
>-|TRBV7-9|-|TRBJ2-7
TGTGCCAGCAGCTTTTCATGGACAGCTACCTACGAGCAGTACTTC
CASSFSWTATYEQYF
>TRBD2|TRBV9|-|TRBJ2-7
TGTGCCAGCAGCGCTATTAGCGGGGGGCCCTACGAGCAGTACTTC
CASSAISGGPYEQYF
>-|TRBV30|-|TRBJ2-2
TGTGCCTGGAGTGTACATGTTACCGGGGAGCTGTTTTTT
CAWSVHVTGELFF